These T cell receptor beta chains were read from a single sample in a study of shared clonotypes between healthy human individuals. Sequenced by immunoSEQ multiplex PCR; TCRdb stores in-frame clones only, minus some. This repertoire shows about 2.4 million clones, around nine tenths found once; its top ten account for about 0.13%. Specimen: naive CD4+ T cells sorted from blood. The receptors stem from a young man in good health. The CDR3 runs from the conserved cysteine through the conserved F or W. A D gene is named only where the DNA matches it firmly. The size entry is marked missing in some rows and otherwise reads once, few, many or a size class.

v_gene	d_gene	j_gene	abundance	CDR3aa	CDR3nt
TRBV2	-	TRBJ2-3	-	CASSIITDTQYF	TGTGCCAGCAGCATTATTACAGATACGCAGTATTTT
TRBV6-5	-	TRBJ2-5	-	CASSRDQRETQYF	TGTGCCAGCAGTAGGGACCAGCGGGAGACCCAGTACTTC
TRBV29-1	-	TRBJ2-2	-	CSADRSNTGELFF	TGCAGCGCGGACAGATCGAACACCGGGGAGCTGTTTTTT
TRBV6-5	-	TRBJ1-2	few	CASSYQDNYGYTF	TGTGCCAGCAGTTACCAGGATAACTATGGCTACACCTTC
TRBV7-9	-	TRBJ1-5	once	CASSFQSKSGYQPQHF	TGTGCCAGCAGCTTTCAGTCCAAATCAGGGTATCAGCCCCAGCATTTT
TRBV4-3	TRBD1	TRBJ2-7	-	CASSQETGEFTYEQYF	TGCGCCAGCAGCCAAGAGACAGGGGAGTTCACCTACGAGCAGTACTTC
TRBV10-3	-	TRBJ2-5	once	CAISDPGPRETQYF	TGTGCCATCAGTGACCCCGGCCCTCGAGAGACCCAGTACTTC
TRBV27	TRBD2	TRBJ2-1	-	CASSFGLAGLEQFF	TGTGCCAGCAGTTTCGGACTAGCGGGGCTTGAGCAGTTCTTC
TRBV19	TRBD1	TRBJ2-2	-	CASTRQGTGELFF	TGTGCCAGTACCCGACAGGGGACCGGGGAGCTGTTTTTT
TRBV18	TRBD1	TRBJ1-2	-	CASSPGQGFGYTF	TGTGCCAGCTCACCGGGACAGGGGTTTGGCTACACCTTC
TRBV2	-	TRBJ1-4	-	CASSGGDETADNEKLFF	TGTGCCAGCAGTGGGGGGGACGAGACAGCTGATAATGAAAAACTGTTTTTT
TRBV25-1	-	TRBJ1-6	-	CASSDQAFGSPLHF	TGTGCCAGCAGTGACCAGGCGTTCGGCTCACCCCTCCACTTT
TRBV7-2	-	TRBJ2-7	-	CASSFVYEQYF	TGTGCCAGCAGCTTCGTTTACGAGCAGTACTTC
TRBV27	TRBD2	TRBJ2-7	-	CASSLASGPYEQYF	TGTGCCAGCAGTTTGGCTAGCGGCCCCTACGAGCAGTACTTC
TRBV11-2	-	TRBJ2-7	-	CASSPPGLQGTYEQYF	TGTGCCAGCAGCCCGCCGGGACTCCAGGGAACCTACGAGCAGTACTTC
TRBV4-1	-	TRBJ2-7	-	CASSQVAVSSYEQYF	TGCGCCAGCAGCCAAGTAGCGGTGAGCTCCTACGAGCAGTACTTC
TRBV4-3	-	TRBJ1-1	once	CASSLNTGLGTEAFF	TGCGCCAGCAGCCTGAACACAGGGCTCGGCACTGAAGCTTTCTTT
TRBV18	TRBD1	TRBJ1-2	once	CASSPETGYGYTF	TGTGCCAGCTCACCAGAGACAGGGTATGGCTACACCTTC
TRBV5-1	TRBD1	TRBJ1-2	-	CASSLDGTGGGYTF	TGCGCCAGCAGCTTGGATGGGACAGGGGGAGGCTACACCTTC
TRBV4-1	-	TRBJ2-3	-	CASSQTHNGGLTDTQYF	TGCGCCAGCAGTCAAACTCACAACGGGGGCCTTACAGATACGCAGTATTTT
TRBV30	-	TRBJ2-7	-	CAWSVLVEQYF	TGTGCCTGGAGTGTACTTGTCGAGCAGTACTTC
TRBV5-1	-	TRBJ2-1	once	CASSSPGREPYNEQFF	TGCGCCAGCAGCTCCCCGGGGCGGGAACCTTACAATGAGCAGTTCTTC
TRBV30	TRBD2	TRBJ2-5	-	CAWEGSRTSGGSGETQYF	TGTGCCTGGGAGGGGTCCCGCACTAGCGGGGGGTCCGGGGAGACCCAGTACTTC
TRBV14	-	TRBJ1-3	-	CASRDSGTQTIYF	TGTGCCAGCAGGGACTCAGGGACGCAGACCATATATTTT
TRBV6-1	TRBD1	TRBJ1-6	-	CASREPGQGSNSPLHF	TGTGCCAGCAGAGAACCGGGACAGGGTTCTAATTCACCCCTCCACTTT
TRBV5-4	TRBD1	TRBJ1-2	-	CASSLRDRASYGYTF	TGTGCCAGCAGCTTAAGGGACAGGGCTTCCTATGGCTACACCTTC
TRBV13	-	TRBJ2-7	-	CASSARDTSYEQYF	TGTGCCAGCAGCGCACGGGACACCTCCTACGAGCAGTACTTC
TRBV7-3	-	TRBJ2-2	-	CASSAYNTGELFF	TGTGCCAGCAGCGCCTATAACACCGGGGAGCTGTTTTTT
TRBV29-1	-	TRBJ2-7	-	CSVDQGEQYF	TGCAGCGTTGATCAGGGGGAGCAGTACTTC
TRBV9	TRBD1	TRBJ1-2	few	CASSARQGTHRGYTF	TGTGCCAGCAGCGCTCGACAGGGAACTCACCGTGGCTACACCTTC
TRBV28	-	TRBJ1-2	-	CASSLLGYGYTF	TGTGCCAGCAGTTTATTAGGCTATGGCTACACCTTC
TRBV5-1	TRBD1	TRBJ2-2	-	CASSLTGVGTGELFF	TGCGCCAGCAGCTTAACAGGGGTTGGCACCGGGGAGCTGTTTTTT
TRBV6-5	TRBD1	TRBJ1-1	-	CASSRGTDNTEAFF	TGTGCCAGCAGTCGCGGGACAGACAACACTGAAGCTTTCTTT